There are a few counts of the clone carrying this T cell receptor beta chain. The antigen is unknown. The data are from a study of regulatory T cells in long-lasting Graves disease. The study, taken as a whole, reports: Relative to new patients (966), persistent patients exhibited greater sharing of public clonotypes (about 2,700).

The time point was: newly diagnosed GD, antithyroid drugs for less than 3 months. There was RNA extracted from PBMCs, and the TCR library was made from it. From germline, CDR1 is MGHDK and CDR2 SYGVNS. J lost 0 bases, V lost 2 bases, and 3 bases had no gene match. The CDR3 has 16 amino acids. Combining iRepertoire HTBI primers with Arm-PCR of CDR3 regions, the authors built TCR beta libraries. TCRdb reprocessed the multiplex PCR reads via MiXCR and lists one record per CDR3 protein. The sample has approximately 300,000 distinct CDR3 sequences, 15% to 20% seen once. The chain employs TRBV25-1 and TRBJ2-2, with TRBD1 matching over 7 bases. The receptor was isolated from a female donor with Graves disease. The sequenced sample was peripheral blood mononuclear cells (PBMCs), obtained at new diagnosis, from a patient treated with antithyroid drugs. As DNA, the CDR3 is TGTGCCAGCAGTGAAAATGACAGGGCGAACACCGGGGAGCTGTTTTTT. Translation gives CASSENDRANTGELFF.